What follows are 9 T cell receptor beta chains derived from one specimen sequenced in a study of cytomegalovirus exposure and HLA in healthy donors. Both 60 Vbeta primers and 13 Jbeta primers went into the PCR. The repertoire was sequenced with immunoSEQ multiplex PCR; TCRdb's copy has only in-frame clones and lacks some. The top ten hold less than 2.5% of the sample, which has under 200,000 clones, over 75% seen once. Material for sequencing was PBMCs. These TCRs come from a male donor in good health and CMV-seronegative.

The chain uses TRBV4-1 and TRBJ2-7, with a possible D match to TRBD1 (6 bases). The CDR3 is 15 amino acids. Germline values: CDR1 MGHRA, CDR2 YSYEKL. V lost 6 bases and J lost 0, with 15 bases in between. The DNA of the CDR3 is TGCGCCAGCAGTCTCCGGGACATGAGCTCCTACGAGCAGTACTTC. Protein product: CASSLRDMSSYEQYF.

The chain is built from TRBV18 and TRBJ1-5; unclear D gene. Trimming pared 6 bases from V and 5 bases from J, leaving 11 bases between. There are 13 residues in the CDR3. Germline V gives CDR1 KGHSH, CDR2 LQKENI. CDR3 nucleotide sequence: TGTGCCAGCTCCTCCGGGGAACATCAGCCCCAGCATTTT. Translating it yields CASSSGEHQPQHF.

This chain links TRBV6-5 with TRBJ2-7; D remains unclear. Germline-derived CDR1 and CDR2 are MNHEY and SVGAGI. The CDR3 has 12 amino acids. V lost 6 bases, J lost 7 bases, and 13 bases lay in between. CDR3 in amino acids: CASSRDPTEQYF. The DNA for the CDR3 is TGTGCCAGCAGCCGCGACCCGACTGAGCAGTACTTC.

The count of this clone is one. The V and J genes are TRBV5-6 and TRBJ1-2; TRBD1 matches 9 bases. This CDR3 comprises 16 residues. Per germline, CDR1 SGHDT and CDR2 YYEEEE. Trimming removed 2 bases from V and 1 base from J; junction bases left unmatched: 6. CDR3 DNA: TGTGCCAGCAGCTTCCGGGGGGACAGGGTTAACTATGGCTACACCTTC. Protein product: CASSFRGDRVNYGYTF.

The rearrangement links TRBV27 to TRBJ2-5; TRBD1 matches 8 bases. CDR1 and CDR2 (germline): MNHEY, SMNVEV (reference sequence). This CDR3 contains 14 residues. The J segment lost 6 bases and the V segment lost 5 bases, leaving 8 bases of the junction unmatched. CDR3 nucleotides: TGTGCCAGCAGTCCTTGGACAGGGAGAAAGACCCAGTACTTC. Translation: CASSPWTGRKTQYF.

The chain recombines TRBV18 with TRBJ2-7; 10 nucleotides match TRBD2. CDR1 and CDR2 (germline): KGHSH, LQKENI. This CDR3 region has 15 residues. After removal of 3 bases from V and 0 bases from J, the junction contained 2 bases not matched to a gene. This chain's CDR3 is CASSPSGGPSYEQYF. CDR3 DNA: TGTGCCAGCTCACCTAGCGGGGGGCCCTCCTACGAGCAGTACTTC.

The chain couples TRBV25-1 to TRBJ2-1, with 8 bases fitting TRBD1. Germline V gene data show CDR1 as MGHDK and CDR2 as SYGVNS. The CDR3 length is 13 residues. V gave up 5 bases and J gave up 9 bases; unmatched junction bases: 6. The CDR3 spells CASSPTGGGEQFF. CDR3 sequence (DNA): TGTGCCAGCAGTCCCACAGGGGGAGGTGAGCAGTTCTTC.

Written as DNA, the CDR3 is TGTGCCAGCGACAGGGGGGACACTGTCGGCACTGAAGCTTTCTTT. Translating it yields CASDRGDTVGTEAFF. The chain links TRBV6-1 to TRBJ1-1; 9 bases agree with TRBD1. With 8 bases clipped from V and 4 bases from J, the junction kept 11 bases outside the gene matches. This CDR3 is 15 amino acids long. Per germline, CDR1 MNHNS and CDR2 SASEGT.

The chain joins TRBV5-6 to TRBJ2-5, with a weak D call TRBD1 (5 bases). Germline CDR1 reads SGHDT; CDR2 reads YYEEEE. Trimming pared 1 base from V and 2 bases from J, leaving 15 bases between. CDR3 length: 16 residues. CDR3 in amino acids: CASSLSSGLEQETQYF. CDR3 DNA sequence: TGTGCCAGCAGCTTGAGTTCAGGGTTGGAGCAAGAGACCCAGTACTTC.